The T cell receptor beta chain under discussion was sequenced for a study of PD-L1 blockade in urothelial cancer. Study summary: Patients' atezolizumab regimen, 1,200 mg intravenously every 3 weeks, began in the mid-2010s. Male sex and bladder-origin urothelial cancer characterized about 85% of the 29 patients.

Sequencing used immunoSEQ multiplex PCR; TCRdb keeps in-frame clones, though not all of them. Among tens of thousands of clones listed, roughly 84% were seen once. This clone occurred once. V lost 2 bases to trimming and J lost 7 bases; unmatched junction nucleotides: 10. There are 15 residues in the CDR3. Germline V gives CDR1 MNHEY, CDR2 SMNVEV (reference sequence). The V and J genes are TRBV27 and TRBJ2-7; 8 positions agree with TRBD2. The TCR originated in an older man with urothelial cancer. The specimen was PBMCs, collected around atezolizumab (anti-PD-L1) treatment. CDR3: CASSLIVGRAEEQYF. The CDR3 DNA sequence: TGTGCCAGCAGTTTAATTGTCGGGAGGGCCGAAGAGCAGTACTTC.